This TCR beta chain was identified in a study of glioma-infiltrating T cells. Whole-study findings and limits: CDR3 overlap between tissue and blood was very small. Non-neoplastic patients had below-expected tissue-blood divergence, while all gliomas exceeded expectation.

The iRepertoire nested amplicon-rescue multiplex PCR amplified TCR alpha and beta CDR3s from RNA. Each CDR3 protein is one row after TCRdb ran MiXCR on the multiplex PCR reads. The sample has about 180,000 distinct CDR3 sequences; about 40% are singletons. This clonotype showed up just a few times. Its cognate antigen is unknown. Germline values: CDR1 SGHRS, CDR2 YFSETQ. Between the trimmed V and J ends, which lost 0 bases and 3 bases, there was a span of 10 bases. The CDR3 has 14 amino acids. This receptor was identified in a human donor with low-grade glioma or glioblastoma, undergoing nonglioma brain surgery, or in good health (not recorded which). The chain employs TRBV5-1 and TRBJ2-7; the D is unclear. Material for sequencing was glioma tissue, nonneoplastic brain tissue, or PBMCs (not recorded which). Here the CDR3 DNA reads TGCGCCAGCAGCTTGGAGGCTTCCCTCTACGAGCAGTACTTC. It specifies CASSLEASLYEQYF.